This entry lists 17 T cell receptor beta chains sequenced from one sample in a study of blood T cell repertoires in COVID-19. Only in-frame clones appear in the TCRdb table, and some are missing; sequencing was by immunoSEQ multiplex PCR. The profile shows about 200,000 clones, around 81% of them singletons. The source material was peripheral blood. The source is a human donor in a cohort sampled during active COVID-19.

This clone was counted many times. The chain links TRBV10-3 to TRBJ1-2, with TRBD1 matching 7 bases. CDR1 is ENHRY and CDR2 is SYGVKD in the germline V gene. The ends lost 0 bases at V and 10 bases at J; junction bases unmatched: 2. The CDR3 runs 12 residues. This CDR3 reads CAISESQGVYTF. The CDR3 DNA sequence: TGTGCCATCAGTGAGTCGCAGGGGGTCTACACCTTC.

The chain combines TRBV19 with TRBJ1-4, with 8 bases lining up with TRBD1. J lost 5 bases, V lost 3 bases, and 5 bases had no gene match. This CDR3 has 15 residues. Germline CDR1 is LNHDA and CDR2 is SQIVND (reference sequence). The CDR3 here is CASSMGTGGNEKLFF. The CDR3 DNA follows: TGTGCCAGTAGTATGGGGACAGGAGGAAATGAAAAACTGTTTTTT.

The chain joins TRBV6-6 to TRBJ1-1; D unclear. V lost 8 bases and J 4 bases, leaving 20 bases between the germline ends. The CDR3 totals 15 residues. Germline values: CDR1 MNHNY, CDR2 SVGAGI (reference sequence). The CDR3 DNA is TGTGCCAGCGGCCTGACCCGCACTGGGAGCACTGAAGCTTTCTTT. Translation gives CASGLTRTGSTEAFF.

The rearrangement joins TRBV27 to TRBJ1-6; TRBD1 matches 9 bases. Germline-derived CDR1 and CDR2 are MNHEY and SMNVEV (reference sequence). The CDR3 runs 12 residues. The V gene end was trimmed by 10 bases and the J gene end by 11 bases; junction bases not matched to a gene: 6. CDR3 sequence (DNA): TGTGCCACCCGACAGGGGGGGACACCCCTCCACTTT. Translating it yields CATRQGGTPLHF.

The chain has TRBV5-1 and TRBJ2-1; TRBD2 aligns across 10 bases. The CDR3 is 15 residues long. V trimming: 0 bases; J trimming: 3 bases; junction bases outside the gene matches: 0. Germline values: CDR1 SGHRS, CDR2 YFSETQ. The CDR3 DNA sequence: TGCGCCAGCAGCTTGGTAGCGGGGGGCTACAATGAGCAGTTCTTC. Amino acids: CASSLVAGGYNEQFF.

This clone turned up a few times. The chain is built from TRBV20-1 and TRBJ2-5; TRBD2 aligns across 11 bases. The germline V gene has CDR1 DFQATT and CDR2 SNEGSKA (reference sequence). Trimming took 3 bases from V and 4 from J; bases not matched to a gene: 22. This CDR3 spans 20 amino acids. CDR3 sequence reads: CSASSLHTSGGVRGAETQYF. As DNA, the CDR3 is TGCAGTGCTAGTTCCCTCCATACTAGCGGGGGCGTTCGAGGGGCAGAGACCCAGTACTTC.

The chain couples TRBV5-4 to TRBJ1-4, with D possibly matching TRBD1 (6 bases). Germline lookup yields CDR1 SGHNT and CDR2 YYREEE (reference sequence). This CDR3 region has 14 residues. Trimming left V 4 bases short and J 7 bases short, with 14 bases between. CDR3 region: CASSPQGHTEKLFF. The CDR3 DNA reads TGTGCCAGCAGCCCACAGGGACACACTGAAAAACTGTTTTTT.

This chain uses TRBV3-1 (or the pseudogene TRBV3-2) with TRBJ1-2, with D hard to call. CDR3 length: 14 residues. The V gene lost 0 bases and the J gene lost 8 bases, with 13 bases spanning the gap. Germline lookup yields CDR1 LGHDT and CDR2 YNNKEL (reference sequence). This chain's CDR3 is CASSQDWGAGGYTF. The CDR3 DNA follows: TGTGCCAGCAGCCAAGATTGGGGAGCGGGAGGCTACACCTTC.

The gene calls are TRBV5-1 and TRBJ2-5, with 8 bases identical to TRBD2. Germline CDR1 SGHRS, CDR2 YFSETQ. The CDR3 loop spans 15 amino acids. Germline trimming cut 0 bases from V and 2 bases from J; bases unmatched to any gene: 3. The CDR3 sequence is CASSLEAGAQETQYF. The CDR3, as DNA: TGCGCCAGCAGCTTGGAAGCGGGAGCTCAAGAGACCCAGTACTTC.

The chain joins TRBV27 to TRBJ1-1; tentatively, D is TRBD1 (6 bases). This CDR3 is 15 amino acids long. The V end was cut by 6 bases, the J end by 0 bases, with 14 bases between. Germline-derived CDR1 and CDR2 are MNHEY and SMNVEV (reference sequence). CDR3 loop: CASSTSSGVNTEAFF. The CDR3 DNA is TGTGCCAGCAGCACCAGTTCAGGGGTGAACACTGAAGCTTTCTTT.

The chain links TRBV6-5 to TRBJ1-1, with TRBD1 identical over 7 bases. This CDR3 has 14 residues. Germline values: CDR1 MNHEY, CDR2 SVGAGI. The V segment lost 6 bases and the J segment 5 bases; nucleotides outside the gene matches: 9. In DNA, the CDR3 is TGTGCCAGCAGAGCAGGGGGAGGAGGAACTGAAGCTTTCTTT. Its translation is CASRAGGGGTEAFF.

This sequence joins TRBV27 and TRBJ1-5; D gene unclear. This CDR3 has 14 residues. Trimming shortened V by 5 bases and J by 12 bases, and 20 bases separated the two germline ends. Germline assignment: CDR1 MNHEY and CDR2 SMNVEV (reference sequence). In DNA form, the CDR3 reads TGTGCCAGCAGTCCGCTGGAGGGTCCTAGCCGCCAGCATTTT. Its translation: CASSPLEGPSRQHF.

The J gene is TRBJ2-3, the V gene TRBV7-3, with 12 nucleotides matching TRBD2. The CDR3 extends over 14 amino acids. J lost 6 bases, V lost 5 bases, and 3 bases had no gene match. The germline gives CDR1 SGHTA, CDR2 FQGTGA. This chain's CDR3 is CASSPGTSGDTQYF. The CDR3 DNA reads TGTGCCAGCAGCCCGGGGACTAGCGGGGATACGCAGTATTTT.

The chain combines TRBV28 with TRBJ1-2; 7 positions match TRBD1. The V gene's germline CDR1 is MDHEN and CDR2 SYDVKM. The V gene end was trimmed by 4 bases and the J gene end by 4 bases; junction bases not matched to a gene: 3. The CDR3 covers 13 residues. The CDR3 DNA reads TGTGCCAGCAGTTCGGACAGGCTCTATGGCTACACCTTC. Translation gives CASSSDRLYGYTF.

A word on this clone: One junction end does not reproduce the germline sequence, and a read error may be involved. This chain links TRBV25-1 with TRBJ2-7, with 7 nucleotides matching TRBD1. CDR1 is MGHDK, CDR2 SYGVNS, per germline. The CDR3 spans 14 residues. Here the CDR3 reads CASSETTSRQGSCF. CDR3 DNA: TGTGCCAGCAGTGAAACCACCAGTCGACAGGGTAGTTGCTTC.

The rearrangement links TRBV9 to TRBJ2-2; D possibly corresponds to TRBD2 (6 bases). Germline values: CDR1 SGDLS, CDR2 YYNGEE. CDR3 length: 15 residues. Trimming removed 0 bases at V and 7 bases at J, with 13 bases between. The CDR3 spells CASSVDGGDGGELFF. CDR3 bases: TGTGCCAGCAGCGTAGACGGAGGGGATGGCGGGGAGCTGTTTTTT.

This clone appeared once. The V call is TRBV5-1, the J call TRBJ2-5, with 8 bases aligning to TRBD1. After removal of 0 bases from V and 0 bases from J, the junction contained 7 bases not matched to a gene. The CDR3 has 17 residues. Germline CDR1 reads SGHRS; CDR2 reads YFSETQ. The CDR3 sequence is CASSLGRQGLYQETQYF. CDR3 nucleotides: TGCGCCAGCAGCTTGGGTCGACAGGGGTTGTACCAAGAGACCCAGTACTTC.